What follows are 27 T cell receptor beta chains derived from one specimen sequenced in a study of shared clonotypes between healthy human individuals. Some clones are missing from TCRdb's copy, which holds only in-frame ones; the method was immunoSEQ multiplex PCR. Of about half a million clones detected, 79% appear once; the ten largest clones hold 13%. The sequenced sample consisted of PBMCs. The receptors were gathered from a woman aged 40 to 50 in good health. Some clones in this sample may be carry-over from other donors' samples.

The CDR3, as DNA: TGCGCCAGCAGCTTGCCCAAACAGGGTGGCACTGAAGCTTTCTTT. Amino acid sequence: CASSLPKQGGTEAFF. The genes are TRBV5-1 and TRBJ1-1; D possibly corresponds to TRBD1 (6 bases). V lost 1 base and J lost 4, with 14 bases in between. CDR3 length: 15 amino acids. CDR1 is SGHRS and CDR2 is YFSETQ in the germline V gene. Full variable domain (remainder filled in from reference TRBV5-1 and TRBJ1-1): KAGVTQTPRYLIKTRGQQVTLSCSPISGHRSVSWYQQTPGQGLQFLFEYFSETQRNKGNFPGRFSGRQFSNSRSEMNVSTLELGDSALYLCASSLPKQGGTEAFFGQGTRLTVV.

This clone was recorded many times. V usage is TRBV11-2 and J usage is TRBJ2-2; the D gene is possibly TRBD1 (5 bases). CDR3 size: 14 residues. The ends were cut back, 6 bases at V and 2 bases at J, with 10 bases in the middle. CDR1 is SGHAT, CDR2 FQNNGV, per germline. The CDR3 spells CASSTGYNTGELFF. The CDR3 DNA reads as TGTGCCAGCAGTACAGGATATAACACCGGGGAGCTGTTTTTT. Drawing the rest from reference TRBV11-2 and TRBJ2-2, the complete variable domain is EAGVAQSPRYKIIEKRQSVAFWCNPISGHATLYWYQQILGQGPKLLIQFQNNGVVDDSQLPKDRFSAERLKGVDSTLKIQPAKLEDSAVYLCASSTGYNTGELFFGEGSRLTVL.

The rearrangement joins TRBV10-1 to TRBJ2-5; D perhaps matches TRBD1 (5 bases). V lost 4 bases to trimming and J lost 5 bases, with 26 bases between them. The CDR3 sequence is 18 residues long. CDR1 is WNHNN and CDR2 is SYGVQD in the germline V gene (reference sequence). The CDR3 protein is CASSGQSKTAADKETQYF. The CDR3 DNA reads as TGCGCCAGCAGTGGCCAAAGCAAGACAGCTGCAGATAAGGAGACCCAGTACTTC.

The V call is TRBV10-3, the J call TRBJ1-2; perhaps TRBD1 as D (5 bases). V was clipped by 7 bases and J by 3 bases, with 15 bases between them. Germline V gives CDR1 ENHRY, CDR2 SYGVKD. The CDR3 covers 14 residues. The CDR3 region is CAITRDGSYYGYTF. The CDR3 DNA is TGTGCCATCACCCGGGACGGGAGCTACTATGGCTACACCTTC.

This chain links TRBV7-2 with TRBJ1-1; D unresolved. This CDR3 region has 15 residues. Germline lookup yields CDR1 SGHTA and CDR2 FQGNSA. V was shortened by 2 bases and J by 0 bases, with 10 bases between the two germline ends. In DNA form, the CDR3 reads TGTGCCAGCAGCTTATTCGGCAGTCTGAACACTGAAGCTTTCTTT. This sequence encodes CASSLFGSLNTEAFF.

A single count supports this clone. The V and J genes are TRBV4-1 and TRBJ2-2, with TRBD2 as a possible D gene (6 bases). The length of the CDR3 is 16 residues. The germline V gene encodes CDR1 MGHRA and CDR2 YSYEKL. The germline V and J ends were trimmed by 0 bases and 6 bases, with 14 bases remaining between them. The CDR3 sequence: CASSQDTGVRAGELFF. The CDR3 nucleotides read TGCGCCAGCAGCCAAGATACGGGGGTGAGGGCCGGGGAGCTGTTTTTT.

V is TRBV7-9 and J is TRBJ1-1, with unresolved D. CDR1 and CDR2 (germline): SEHNR, FQNEAQ (reference sequence). The CDR3 length is 13 residues. The germline V and J ends were trimmed by 5 bases and 9 bases, with 16 bases remaining between them. The CDR3 region is CASSPREDLQAFF. The CDR3 DNA is TGTGCCAGCAGCCCCCGAGAAGACCTGCAAGCTTTCTTT.

The chain has TRBV7-3 and TRBJ2-7, with D unclear. Germline loops: CDR1 SGHTA, CDR2 FQGTGA. The CDR3 totals 14 residues. V gave up 2 bases and J gave up 4 bases, with 12 bases separating them. The CDR3, as DNA: TGTGCCAGCAGCTTATCCCCTGACTCGTACGAGCAGTACTTC. Amino acids: CASSLSPDSYEQYF.

This chain connects TRBV2 to TRBJ1-3; D gene unclear. Deletions cut 8 bases from V and 0 bases from J, with 8 bases between. Germline V gene sequence: CDR1 SNHLY, CDR2 FYNNEI. This CDR3 contains 13 residues. The CDR3 loop reads CASRQNSGNTIYF. CDR3 nucleotides: TGTGCCAGCCGTCAGAACTCTGGAAACACCATATATTTT.

V and J are TRBV6-1 and TRBJ2-7; tentatively, D is TRBD2 (5 bases). Trimming left V 4 bases short and J 0 bases short, with 13 bases between. Looked up from germline, CDR1 is MNHNS and CDR2 is SASEGT. The CDR3 covers 15 residues. CDR3 loop: CASSVQLEGSYEQYF. The CDR3 DNA follows: TGTGCCAGCAGTGTCCAGCTCGAGGGCTCCTACGAGCAGTACTTC.

Worth noting for this clone: Other DNA sequences in the sample encode the same CDR3. The genes are TRBV9 and TRBJ2-2; D remains unclear. Trimming cost V 0 bases and J 0 bases, with 6 bases left between them. This CDR3 region has 15 residues. Looked up from germline, CDR1 is SGDLS and CDR2 is YYNGEE. CDR3: CASSVGGTNTGELFF. The CDR3 nucleotides are TGTGCCAGCAGCGTAGGCGGTACGAACACCGGGGAGCTGTTTTTT.

This chain uses TRBV4-2 with TRBJ2-1, with 8 positions matching TRBD2. Germline-derived CDR1 and CDR2 are LGHNA and YNFKEQ. This CDR3 spans 15 amino acids. V lost 0 bases, J lost 3 bases, and 1 base stayed unmatched. The CDR3 region is CASSQELADYNEQFF. The CDR3 DNA reads TGTGCCAGCAGCCAAGAACTAGCGGACTACAATGAGCAGTTCTTC.

This clone has a single count. V and J are TRBV2 and TRBJ2-5; 9 positions agree with TRBD2. The CDR3 runs 15 residues. Germline V gene sequence: CDR1 SNHLY, CDR2 FYNNEI. Germline trimming cut 2 bases from V and 5 bases from J; bases unmatched to any gene: 6. The CDR3 is CASSEIGGRGETQYF. The CDR3 DNA sequence: TGTGCCAGCAGTGAAATCGGCGGGAGGGGGGAGACCCAGTACTTC.

This clone turned up a few times. The rearrangement uses TRBV7-2 and TRBJ1-2, with D tentatively TRBD1 (6 bases). V lost 1 base and J 8 bases, leaving 17 bases between the germline ends. Per germline, CDR1 SGHTA and CDR2 FQGNSA. The CDR3 runs to 15 residues. The CDR3 loop reads CASSLDPQGVYGYTF. The DNA for the CDR3 is TGTGCCAGCAGCTTAGACCCACAGGGAGTCTACGGCTACACCTTC. The entire variable domain, with the rest obtained from reference TRBV7-2 and TRBJ1-2, is as follows: GAGVSQSPSNKVTEKGKDVELRCDPISGHTALYWYRQSLGQGLEFLIYFQGNSAPDKSGLPSDRFSAERTGGSVSTLTIQRTQQEDSAVYLCASSLDPQGVYGYTFGSGTRLTVV.

The chain combines TRBV21-1 with TRBJ2-7; the table assigns TRBD2, which was not confirmed against the DNA. TRBV21-1 is designated a pseudogene. The CDR3 spans 14 residues. Here the CDR3 reads CASSEKDSEHEQYF. CDR3 DNA: TGTGCCAGCAGCGAAAAAGACTCCGAGCACGAGCAGTACTTC.

Here the CDR3 DNA reads TGTGCCAGCAGCGCCGATGGGGGCGGGAGGGCCGGTGAGCAGTTCTTC. It specifies CASSADGGGRAGEQFF. This chain uses TRBV9 with TRBJ2-1; TRBD2 agrees at 9 bases. This CDR3 has 16 amino acids. With 3 bases clipped from V and 9 bases from J, the junction kept 13 bases outside the gene matches. Germline CDR1 and CDR2: SGDLS and YYNGEE. Supplemented by reference TRBV9 and TRBJ2-1, the full variable domain reads DSGVTQTPKHLITATGQRVTLRCSPRSGDLSVYWYQQSLDQGLQFLIQYYNGEERAKGNILERFSAQQFPDLHSELNLSSLELGDSALYFCASSADGGGRAGEQFFGPGTRLTVL.

V gene TRBV27 combines with J gene TRBJ2-5; no definite D call. CDR3 length: 13 amino acids. Trimming took off 0 bases at V and 5 bases at J, with 7 bases between the two ends. In germline, CDR1 is MNHEY, CDR2 SMNVEV (reference sequence). The CDR3, as DNA: TGTGCCAGCAGTTTATCGGGTGGGGAGACCCAGTACTTC. Amino acid sequence: CASSLSGGETQYF.

This chain links TRBV7-2 with TRBJ2-1; D ambiguous. Germline CDR1 is SGHTA and CDR2 is FQGNSA. Trimming pared 0 bases from V and 12 bases from J, leaving 6 bases between. CDR3 length: 11 amino acids. Here the CDR3 reads CASSLALLQFF. The CDR3 DNA follows: TGTGCCAGCAGCTTAGCTCTTTTGCAGTTCTTC.

The rearrangement links TRBV13 to TRBJ1-1, with unresolved D. The germline V gene encodes CDR1 PRHDT and CDR2 FYEKMQ (reference sequence). The V gene lost 2 bases and the J gene lost 1 base, with 8 bases spanning the gap. This CDR3 is built from 14 residues. The CDR3 DNA reads as TGTGCCAGCAGCTTAAGAGGGTCGAACACTGAAGCTTTCTTT. Residues: CASSLRGSNTEAFF.

The chain uses TRBV7-3 and TRBJ2-5; possible D gene TRBD1, 5 bases. CDR3 length equals 13 residues. V gave up 3 bases and J gave up 5 bases, with 10 bases separating them. Germline V gene sequence: CDR1 SGHTA, CDR2 FQGTGA. CDR3 sequence reads: CASSFGPGETQYF. The CDR3 coding sequence is TGTGCCAGCAGCTTTGGCCCAGGGGAGACCCAGTACTTC.

The CDR3, as DNA: TGTGCCAGCAGCTTTGGCTACTCCGGCGAGCAGTACTTC. Encoded protein: CASSFGYSGEQYF. The genes are TRBV5-6 and TRBJ2-7; no clear D gene. Per the germline V gene, CDR1 is SGHDT and CDR2 is YYEEEE. V was clipped by 2 bases and J by 6 bases, with 12 bases between them. This CDR3 spans 13 amino acids.

This chain connects TRBV5-1 to TRBJ2-3; D unresolved. Germline V gene sequence: CDR1 SGHRS, CDR2 YFSETQ. The CDR3 spans 13 residues. V lost 4 bases and J 0 bases, leaving 6 bases between the germline ends. The CDR3 loop is CASSLSSTDTQYF. In DNA, the CDR3 is TGCGCCAGCAGCCTCTCTAGCACAGATACGCAGTATTTT.

This chain links TRBV29-1 with TRBJ2-5; 7 bases are a match to TRBD1. Germline V gene sequence: CDR1 SQVTM, CDR2 ANQGSEA. The CDR3 runs to 14 residues. V lost 4 bases to trimming and J lost 4 bases; unmatched junction nucleotides: 9. CDR3 nucleotides: TGCAGCGTTGGGGCAAGGGGGCCTATAGAGACCCAGTACTTC. Its protein product is CSVGARGPIETQYF. Filled out from reference TRBV29-1 and TRBJ2-5, the complete variable domain reads SAVISQKPSRDICQRGTSLTIQCQVDSQVTMMFWYRQQPGQSLTLIATANQGSEATYESGFVIDKFPISRPNLTFSTLTVSNMSPEDSSIYLCSVGARGPIETQYFGPGTRLLVL.

The chain employs TRBV6-6 and TRBJ1-1; a weak D match, TRBD1 (5 bases). The CDR3 totals 13 residues. Trimming removed 2 bases at V and 7 bases at J, with 11 bases between. The germline V gene encodes CDR1 MNHNY and CDR2 SVGAGI (reference sequence). For the CDR3, the DNA is TGTGCCAGCAGTTACAGGGGTAGGGGTGAAGCTTTCTTT. It encodes CASSYRGRGEAFF.

This clone was observed many times. The genes are TRBV6-4 and TRBJ2-1; 9 positions match TRBD1. From germline, CDR1 is MRHNA and CDR2 SNTAGT. CDR3 length equals 15 residues. V lost 6 bases to trimming and J lost 6 bases; unmatched junction nucleotides: 9. CDR3: CASSPEDRGGNEQFF. CDR3 DNA: TGTGCCAGCAGCCCAGAGGACAGGGGTGGCAATGAGCAGTTCTTC.

The chain recombines TRBV5-1 with TRBJ2-7; a weak D match, TRBD1 (7 bases). V was trimmed by 4 bases and J by 3 bases, leaving 14 bases between them. The length of the CDR3 is 14 residues. Looked up from germline, CDR1 is SGHRS and CDR2 is YFSETQ. CDR3 loop: CASSQGGSYYEQYF. The DNA of the CDR3 is TGCGCCAGCAGCCAGGGGGGCTCCTACTACGAGCAGTACTTC.

The genes are TRBV6-1 and TRBJ2-7; 14 nucleotides align to TRBD2. With V trimmed by 6 bases and J by 4 bases, 2 bases remained unmatched. Germline CDR1 reads MNHNS; CDR2 reads SASEGT. CDR3 length equals 14 residues. CDR3 amino acids: CASRGLAGVYEQYF. The CDR3 nucleotides read TGTGCCAGCAGGGGACTAGCGGGGGTTTACGAGCAGTACTTC.